These 30 T cell receptor beta chains were sequenced from one sample in a study of Ad26.COV2.S vaccination and SARS-CoV-2 variants. The treatment: roughly 18 received Ad26.COV2.S at low or high dose, single or two shots; roughly five received placebo; per-sample allocation not given. Specimens were obtained on day 63 following the first vaccine or placebo injection. Assay: immunoSEQ multiplex PCR; the TCRdb copy retains only in-frame clones and omits some. Here the sample spans about 680,000 clones, roughly nine tenths being singletons. Material: peripheral blood, obtained in a trial of Ad26.COV2.S vaccine versus placebo. These receptors were obtained from a person between 18 and 65 years old who received the Ad26.COV2.S COVID-19 vaccine or a placebo.

This clone was seen only once. V is TRBV30 and J is TRBJ2-5; D possibly corresponds to TRBD2 (5 bases). CDR3 length: 14 residues. V lost 2 bases and J lost 5, with 15 bases in between. The germline V gene encodes CDR1 GTSNPN and CDR2 SVGIG (reference sequence). The CDR3 sequence: CAWSSSLGEETQYF. The DNA of the CDR3 is TGTGCCTGGAGTTCCTCGTTGGGAGAGGAGACCCAGTACTTC.

V is TRBV9 and J is TRBJ2-7; the D is unclear. CDR3 length equals 12 residues. Germline lookup yields CDR1 SGDLS and CDR2 YYNGEE. Trimming took off 4 bases at V and 1 base at J, with 6 bases between the two ends. CDR3 sequence reads: CASSPSSYEQYF. The CDR3 DNA reads as TGTGCCAGCAGCCCCTCGTCCTACGAGCAGTACTTC.

CDR3 nucleotide sequence: TGTGCCAGCAGCGCGGGCAATAGGGAGACCCAGTACTTC. As protein: CASSAGNRETQYF. The chain is built from TRBV9 and TRBJ2-5; D is uncertain. Looked up from germline, CDR1 is SGDLS and CDR2 is YYNGEE. This CDR3 spans 13 amino acids. Trimming removed 3 bases at V and 5 bases at J, with 11 bases between.

This clone was seen more than once but under ten times. This chain links TRBV2 with TRBJ2-7; 7 nucleotides agree with TRBD1. Trimming cost V 7 bases and J 2 bases; bases outside gene matches: 5. The germline V gene encodes CDR1 SNHLY and CDR2 FYNNEI. This CDR3 is built from 13 residues. DNA of the CDR3: TGTGCCAGCAATGGACAGGCACCCTACGAGCAGTACTTC. Protein: CASNGQAPYEQYF. The entire variable domain, with the rest obtained from reference TRBV2 and TRBJ2-7, is as follows: EPEVTQTPSHQVTQMGQEVILRCVPISNHLYFYWYRQILGQKVEFLVSFYNNEISEKSEIFDDQFSVERPDGSNFTLKIRSTKLEDSAMYFCASNGQAPYEQYFGPGTRLTVT.

The V and J genes are TRBV28 and TRBJ2-7; D unresolved. Germline values: CDR1 MDHEN, CDR2 SYDVKM. The CDR3 is 14 amino acids. V was cut by 7 bases and J by 7 bases, with 20 bases left in between. For the CDR3, the DNA is TGTGCCAGCAATCGCGGAAGAGGAAGGTGGGAGCAGTACTTC. Its translation: CASNRGRGRWEQYF.

This clone has a single count. The V gene is TRBV19, the J gene TRBJ2-7, with 11 bases fitting TRBD1. The V gene's germline CDR1 is LNHDA and CDR2 SQIVND (reference sequence). This CDR3 region has 13 residues. Germline trimming cut 1 base from V and 13 bases from J; bases unmatched to any gene: 6. CDR3 coding DNA: TGTGCCAGTAGTATAGGAGGAGGACAGGGGGCATACTTC. Translated: CASSIGGGQGAYF. The variable domain in full, completed from reference TRBV19 and TRBJ2-7, reads DGGITQSPKYLFRKEGQNVTLSCEQNLNHDAMYWYRQDPGQGLRLIYYSQIVNDFQKGDIAEGYSVSREKKESFPLTVTSAQKNPTAFYLCASSIGGGQGAYFGPGTRLTVT.

The chain recombines TRBV19 with TRBJ2-1; perhaps TRBD1 as D (6 bases). The germline V and J ends were trimmed by 5 bases and 4 bases, with 12 bases remaining between them. CDR3 length equals 14 residues. The germline CDR1 and CDR2 sequences are LNHDA and SQIVND (reference sequence). In nucleotides, the CDR3 is TGTGCCAGTAGTCCCACAGGGATTTACAATGAGCAGTTCTTC. Its protein is CASSPTGIYNEQFF.

This chain joins TRBV6-1 and TRBJ2-7, with 9 bases aligning to TRBD1. The CDR3 has 16 residues. Trimming took 4 bases from V and 3 from J; bases not matched to a gene: 10. Germline-derived CDR1 and CDR2 are MNHNS and SASEGT. The CDR3 nucleotides are TGTGCCAGCAGTGGAGATCCGGGACAGGGTAACTACGAGCAGTACTTC. This gives the protein CASSGDPGQGNYEQYF.

This chain uses TRBV14 with TRBJ2-5; 10 bases agree with TRBD1. Germline V gene lookup returns CDR1 SGHDN and CDR2 FVKESK. V gave up 2 bases and J gave up 5 bases; unmatched junction bases: 8. The CDR3 length is 16 residues. CDR3 residues: CASSQWTGGIAETQYF. CDR3 DNA: TGTGCCAGCAGCCAATGGACAGGGGGGATAGCGGAGACCCAGTACTTC. Complete variable domain (other parts from reference TRBV14 and TRBJ2-5): EAGVTQFPSHSVIEKGQTVTLRCDPISGHDNLYWYRRVMGKEIKFLLHFVKESKQDESGMPNNRFLAERTGGTYSTLKVQPAELEDSGVYFCASSQWTGGIAETQYFGPGTRLLVL.

The chain combines TRBV9 with TRBJ1-6; TRBD1 might be the D (6 bases). The germline V gene encodes CDR1 SGDLS and CDR2 YYNGEE. V lost 0 bases to trimming and J lost 9 bases, with 13 bases between them. The CDR3 spans 15 residues. CDR3 coding DNA: TGTGCCAGCAGCGTAGGCCAGGGGAAGGGTTCACCCCTCCACTTT. Translating it yields CASSVGQGKGSPLHF.

In its sample, this clone was seen a few times. V is TRBV24-1 and J is TRBJ1-4; 8 nucleotides line up with TRBD1. Unmatched junction bases numbered 6, after V lost 6 bases and J lost 4 bases. The CDR3 runs to 15 residues. Germline CDR1 and CDR2: KGHDR and SFDVKD. CDR3 sequence reads: CATSPGGAGNEKLFF. The CDR3 DNA is TGTGCCACCAGTCCAGGGGGCGCGGGTAATGAAAAACTGTTTTTT.

The chain employs TRBV3-1 (or the pseudogene TRBV3-2) and TRBJ2-1; D is uncertain. Per germline, CDR1 LGHDT and CDR2 YNNKEL (reference sequence). Deletions cut 0 bases from V and 4 bases from J, with 10 bases between. The CDR3 is 15 residues long. CDR3 residues: CASSQDSIPYNEQFF. In DNA form, the CDR3 reads TGTGCCAGCAGCCAAGACTCGATTCCGTACAATGAGCAGTTCTTC.

This chain joins TRBV10-1 and TRBJ2-2; D gene unclear. V dropped 3 bases and J dropped 7 bases, with 9 bases sitting between them. This CDR3 contains 13 residues. Germline V CDR1 and CDR2: WNHNN, SYGVQD (reference sequence). This CDR3 reads CASSEQFDGELFF. The CDR3 DNA sequence: TGCGCCAGCAGTGAACAGTTCGACGGGGAGCTGTTTTTT.

The chain links TRBV6-5 to TRBJ2-2; D perhaps matches TRBD2 (6 bases). This CDR3 is 16 amino acids long. The germline V gene has CDR1 MNHEY and CDR2 SVGAGI. V lost 1 base to trimming and J lost 3 bases, with 12 bases between them. CDR3 in DNA: TGTGCCAGCAGTTACTTGGGGGGAGTTTACACCGGGGAGCTGTTTTTT. Translating it yields CASSYLGGVYTGELFF.

The gene calls are TRBV5-4 and TRBJ2-7, with 9 bases aligning to TRBD2. CDR3 size: 15 residues. V gave up 4 bases and J gave up 4 bases; unmatched junction bases: 9. The germline CDR1 and CDR2 sequences are SGHNT and YYREEE (reference sequence). CDR3 bases: TGTGCCAGCAGCCCTTCATGGGCGGGAGGGTACGAGCAGTACTTC. This codes for CASSPSWAGGYEQYF.

In its sample, this clone was seen a few times. The rearrangement links TRBV7-8 to TRBJ1-1; 7 positions match TRBD1. Trimming took 5 bases from V and 5 from J; bases not matched to a gene: 8. CDR3 size: 14 residues. Germline V CDR1 and CDR2: SGHVS, FQNEAQ. This chain's CDR3 is CASSDEGAGTEAFF. The CDR3 DNA follows: TGTGCCAGCAGCGACGAGGGGGCTGGGACTGAAGCTTTCTTT.

This clone was counted once. V is TRBV19 and J is TRBJ1-1; TRBD1 agrees at 9 bases. CDR1 and CDR2 (germline): LNHDA, SQIVND (reference sequence). J was trimmed by 0 bases and V by 9 bases; bases with no gene match: 2. CDR3 length: 13 amino acids. CDR3 sequence: CARTGGLNTEAFF. In nucleotides, the CDR3 is TGTGCCAGGACAGGGGGATTGAACACTGAAGCTTTCTTT.

The count of this clone is one. J is TRBJ2-7 and V is TRBV3-1 (or the pseudogene TRBV3-2); the D gene is possibly TRBD1 (6 bases). Germline V gene lookup returns CDR1 LGHDT and CDR2 YNNKEL (reference sequence). The CDR3 is 15 residues long. V was pared by 2 bases and J by 2 bases, with 13 bases between. Here the CDR3 DNA reads TGTGCCAGCAGCCAATTCAGGGGTCCGCCCTACGAGCAGTACTTC. Amino acids: CASSQFRGPPYEQYF.

This chain connects TRBV5-6 to TRBJ2-3; the D is unclear. The V end lost 0 bases, the J end lost 1 base, and 9 bases lay between the germline ends. The CDR3 spans 15 residues. The germline V gene has CDR1 SGHDT and CDR2 YYEEEE. CDR3 protein: CASSLGTARTDTQYF. The CDR3 DNA follows: TGTGCCAGCAGCTTGGGGACGGCCCGCACAGATACGCAGTATTTT.

The chain links TRBV3-1 (or the pseudogene TRBV3-2) to TRBJ2-7; 7 bases fit TRBD2. The CDR3 is 14 residues long. The V segment lost 4 bases and the J segment 3 bases; nucleotides outside the gene matches: 6. CDR1 LGHDT and CDR2 YNNKEL come from the germline V gene (reference sequence). The CDR3 protein is CASSPKRGLYEQYF. In DNA form, the CDR3 reads TGTGCCAGCAGCCCCAAGCGGGGCCTCTACGAGCAGTACTTC.

This chain joins TRBV15 and TRBJ2-7, with D maybe TRBD2 (6 bases). The V gene's germline CDR1 is LNHNV and CDR2 YYDKDF (reference sequence). This CDR3 spans 15 amino acids. Trimming pared 1 base from V and 0 bases from J, leaving 10 bases between. Written as DNA, the CDR3 is TGTGCCACCAGCAGAGCGGACGGGAGCTCCTACGAGCAGTACTTC. This sequence encodes CATSRADGSSYEQYF.

CDR3 nucleotides: TGTGCCAGCAGCGACTCCGGGGGGGGAAACACCATATATTTT. Its protein is CASSDSGGGNTIYF. The chain uses TRBV3-1 (or the pseudogene TRBV3-2) and TRBJ1-3; D may be TRBD1 (5 bases). Per germline, CDR1 LGHDT and CDR2 YNNKEL (reference sequence). The CDR3 contains 14 residues. Trimming cost V 5 bases and J 4 bases, with 12 bases left between them.

Only one count was recorded for this clone. The rearrangement links TRBV19 to TRBJ2-1; no clear D gene. V lost 6 bases and J lost 2, with 11 bases in between. Per the germline V gene, CDR1 is LNHDA and CDR2 is SQIVND (reference sequence). CDR3 length: 14 residues. The CDR3 spells CASRGGYPYNEQFF. In DNA form, the CDR3 reads TGTGCCAGTAGGGGTGGGTACCCCTACAATGAGCAGTTCTTC.

This chain links TRBV10-2 with TRBJ2-1, with TRBD1 matching 9 bases. Losses at the gene ends were 9 bases for V and 4 bases for J; bases not matched to a gene: 7. Per germline, CDR1 WSHSY and CDR2 SAAADI. This CDR3 comprises 14 residues. In nucleotides, the CDR3 is TGCGCCAGTGGTACAGGGGGCGATTACAATGAGCAGTTCTTC. As protein: CASGTGGDYNEQFF.

The chain has TRBV7-9 and TRBJ2-7; 8 bases match TRBD2. The V gene end was trimmed by 5 bases and the J gene end by 2 bases; junction bases not matched to a gene: 17. The CDR3 has 18 amino acids. Germline V gene data show CDR1 as SEHNR and CDR2 as FQNEAQ (reference sequence). The CDR3: CASSPDRRGAPGPYEQYF. The DNA of the CDR3 is TGTGCCAGCAGCCCAGACCGGCGGGGGGCCCCGGGGCCCTACGAGCAGTACTTC.

This chain uses TRBV7-9 with TRBJ1-1; 8 bases are a match to TRBD1. V shed 6 bases and J 8 bases; nucleotides not matched to a gene: 8. Germline V gene lookup returns CDR1 SEHNR and CDR2 FQNEAQ (reference sequence). This CDR3 region has 13 residues. The CDR3 coding sequence is TGTGCCAGCAGTCCCCCTGACAGGGGCGAAGCTTTCTTT. Translated, it gives CASSPPDRGEAFF.

The gene calls are TRBV6-5 and TRBJ1-5; a weak D match, TRBD1 (5 bases). The CDR3 runs to 15 residues. Trimming left V 4 bases short and J 0 bases short, with 10 bases between. Germline values: CDR1 MNHEY, CDR2 SVGAGI. The CDR3 reads CASSFGGDSNQPQHF. In DNA form, the CDR3 reads TGTGCCAGCAGTTTTGGGGGGGATAGCAATCAGCCCCAGCATTTT.

About this clone: The sample contains more than one DNA sequence encoding this CDR3. The gene calls are TRBV29-1 and TRBJ2-3; 7 nucleotides match TRBD2. J gave up 6 bases and V 4 bases, and 7 bases lay outside the gene matches. This CDR3 is 13 amino acids long. Per germline, CDR1 SQVTM and CDR2 ANQGSEA. The CDR3 is CSVGTRVTDTQYF. DNA of the CDR3: TGCAGCGTTGGGACTAGGGTGACGGATACGCAGTATTTT.

This chain links TRBV30 with TRBJ1-1, with 7 bases fitting TRBD1. The germline V gene has CDR1 GTSNPN and CDR2 SVGIG (reference sequence). The CDR3 is made up of 14 amino acids. The J segment lost 0 bases and the V segment lost 7 bases, leaving 8 bases of the junction unmatched. The CDR3 DNA reads as TGTGCCTTCATGACAGGGCCCCTGAACACTGAAGCTTTCTTT. Translation gives CAFMTGPLNTEAFF.

The rearrangement joins TRBV30 to TRBJ2-2, with a possible D match to TRBD2 (6 bases). Trimming cost V 4 bases and J 1 base, with 10 bases left between them. Germline V CDR1 and CDR2: GTSNPN, SVGIG (reference sequence). The CDR3 length is 14 residues. The CDR3 bases are TGTGCCTGGATGGGACTGATGAACACCGGGGAGCTGTTTTTT. This sequence encodes CAWMGLMNTGELFF.